This T cell receptor (beta chain) was captured in a study of blood T cell repertoires in COVID-19. Turning to the study itself: Sites across the United States, Italy and Spain contributed samples from acute and convalescent COVID-19. The cDNA or gDNA used as material had been derived from T cells, B-cell-depleted T cells, or PBMCs.

The CDR3 loop spans 15 amino acids. CDR1 is LNHDA, CDR2 SQIVND, per germline (reference sequence). Trimming stripped 8 bases from V and 2 bases from J, with 18 bases between. Study processing details: Cell counts per sample came from amplifying reference gene primers. Sequencing was performed with immunoSEQ multiplex PCR; in TCRdb, only in-frame clones are kept and a portion is missing. The V and J calls and clone size are taken from that table; D and trimming were inferred from the DNA. The data hold 200,000 to 250,000 clones, with roughly 90% observed a single time. The specimen was peripheral blood. The chain links TRBV19 to TRBJ1-2; the D gene is possibly TRBD1 (5 bases). The sequence was obtained from a man between 60 and 75 years old who had recovered from COVID-19. This chain's CDR3 is CASCRDIGGNYGYTF. CDR3 nucleotide sequence: TGTGCCAGTTGTCGCGACATCGGGGGAAACTATGGCTACACCTTC.